A single sample is the source of the 8 T cell receptor beta chains below, sequenced in a study of T cell responses to AZD1222 COVID-19 vaccine. Profiling relied on immunoSEQ multiplex PCR, and the TCRdb table lists in-frame clones only, not all of them. This sample has 110,000 to 150,000 clones, with approximately 90% found just once. The sequencing here drew on peripheral blood, taken 28 days after the second AZD1222 dose. Receptors were obtained from an adult who received the AZD1222 COVID-19 vaccine.

This chain uses TRBV19 with TRBJ2-5, with a weak D call TRBD2 (6 bases). The CDR3 runs 14 residues. CDR1 is LNHDA, CDR2 SQIVND, per germline (reference sequence). Trimming shortened V by 5 bases and J by 4 bases, and 14 bases separated the two germline ends. The CDR3 DNA is TGTGCCAGTAGTCCACTAGCTCGGGTAGAGACCCAGTACTTC. Encoded protein: CASSPLARVETQYF.

This clone showed up just once. This chain connects TRBV20-1 to TRBJ2-7; TRBD2 is a possible D gene (6 bases). In germline, CDR1 is DFQATT, CDR2 SNEGSKA (reference sequence). CDR3 size: 10 residues. Trimming removed 8 bases at V and 6 bases at J, with 11 bases between. CDR3 coding DNA: TGCAGTATAGGGCGGGGCGAGCAGTACTTC. Translation gives CSIGRGEQYF.

The J gene is TRBJ2-3, the V gene TRBV2; no firm D call. This CDR3 region has 14 residues. With 5 bases removed from V and 0 bases from J, the gap between germline ends came to 9 bases. Germline assignment: CDR1 SNHLY and CDR2 FYNNEI. CDR3: CASSSKVSTDTQYF. The CDR3 bases are TGTGCCAGCAGTTCAAAGGTTAGCACAGATACGCAGTATTTT.

The chain has TRBV4-1 and TRBJ2-1, with TRBD2 matching 14 bases. Germline CDR1 and CDR2: MGHRA and YSYEKL. The V segment lost 4 bases and the J segment 9 bases; nucleotides outside the gene matches: 5. The CDR3 has 15 amino acids. CDR3 in amino acids: CASSPGLAGVGEQFF. CDR3 bases: TGCGCCAGCAGCCCGGGACTAGCGGGAGTGGGTGAGCAGTTCTTC.

Turning to this clone: Germline is not matched at one junction end, which may reflect a read error. This chain uses TRBV5-4 with TRBJ2-7; D may be TRBD1 (6 bases). Germline CDR1 reads SGHNT; CDR2 reads YYREEE (reference sequence). CDR3 length: 14 residues. The CDR3 nucleotides are TGTGCCAGTAGCTTGGGGGCGGGCTCCTACGAGCAGTACTTC. It is translated as CASSLGAGSYEQYF.

V gene TRBV5-1 combines with J gene TRBJ1-2, with D hard to call. Trimming cost V 0 bases and J 4 bases, with 13 bases left between them. The CDR3 length is 15 residues. Germline V gene data show CDR1 as SGHRS and CDR2 as YFSETQ. CDR3 sequence: CASSLEGLGGYGYTF. The CDR3 region has the DNA TGCGCCAGCAGCTTGGAAGGGTTGGGTGGCTATGGCTACACCTTC.

The chain joins TRBV9 to TRBJ1-2; D is uncertain. The CDR3 is 14 amino acids. V lost 0 bases to trimming and J lost 3 bases, with 9 bases between them. Germline CDR1 reads SGDLS; CDR2 reads YYNGEE. The CDR3 is CASSVEDGYYGYTF. The CDR3 DNA is TGTGCCAGCAGCGTAGAGGACGGATACTATGGCTACACCTTC.

The chain combines TRBV15 with TRBJ2-7; D is possibly TRBD1 (5 bases). Germline values: CDR1 LNHNV, CDR2 YYDKDF (reference sequence). This CDR3 comprises 14 residues. Trimming stripped 0 bases from V and 3 bases from J, with 9 bases between. The CDR3 region is CATSRDGTGYEQYF. In DNA form, the CDR3 reads TGTGCCACCAGCAGAGATGGCACAGGCTACGAGCAGTACTTC.